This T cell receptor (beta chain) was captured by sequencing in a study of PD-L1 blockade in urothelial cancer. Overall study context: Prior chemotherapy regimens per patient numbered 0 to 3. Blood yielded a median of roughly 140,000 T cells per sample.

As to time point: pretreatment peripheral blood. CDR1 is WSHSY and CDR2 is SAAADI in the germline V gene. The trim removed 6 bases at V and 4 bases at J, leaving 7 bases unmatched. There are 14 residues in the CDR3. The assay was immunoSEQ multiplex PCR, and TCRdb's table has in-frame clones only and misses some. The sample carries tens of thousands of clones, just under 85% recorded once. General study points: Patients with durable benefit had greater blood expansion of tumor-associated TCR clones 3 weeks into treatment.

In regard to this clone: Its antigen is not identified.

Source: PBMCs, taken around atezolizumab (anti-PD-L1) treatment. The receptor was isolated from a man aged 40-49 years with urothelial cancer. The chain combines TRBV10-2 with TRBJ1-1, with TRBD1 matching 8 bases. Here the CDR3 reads CASRVAGGVTEAFF. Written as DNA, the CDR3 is TGCGCCAGCAGGGTAGCAGGGGGCGTCACTGAAGCTTTCTTT.